This T cell receptor (beta chain) was found in a study of blood T cell repertoires in COVID-19. Study-wide context: COVID-19 samples, acute and convalescent, were from the United States, Italy and Spain. T cells, B-cell-depleted T cells, or PBMCs supplied cDNA or gDNA.

Per the original data handling: Estimation of nucleated cell counts relied on the amplification of reference gene primers. This table comes from immunoSEQ multiplex PCR, and its TCRdb copy is limited to in-frame clones, with some not included. D and trimming were read from the DNA, whereas the V and J calls and clone size are those reported in that table. The profile shows 30,000 to 35,000 clones, roughly 88% of them singletons. Trimming took off 5 bases at V and 7 bases at J, with 11 bases between the two ends. Germline CDR1 is SGHAT and CDR2 is FQNNGV. The CDR3 covers 13 residues. The chain combines TRBV11-2 with TRBJ2-2, with D maybe TRBD1 (5 bases). The source material was peripheral blood. The TCR sequence derives from a man older than 75 with acute or convalescent COVID-19. DNA for the CDR3: TGTGCCAGCAGCCCAGGCAGGGTCGGGGAGCTGTTTTTT. It specifies CASSPGRVGELFF.